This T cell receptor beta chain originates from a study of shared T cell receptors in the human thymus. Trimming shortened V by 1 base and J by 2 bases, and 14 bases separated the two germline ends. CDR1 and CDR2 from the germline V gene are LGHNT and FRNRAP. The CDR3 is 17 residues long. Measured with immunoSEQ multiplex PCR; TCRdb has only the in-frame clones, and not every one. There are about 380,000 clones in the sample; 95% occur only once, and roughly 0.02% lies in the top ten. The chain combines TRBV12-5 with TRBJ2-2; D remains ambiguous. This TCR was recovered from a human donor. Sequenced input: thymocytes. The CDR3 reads CASGLGTMDVNTGELFF. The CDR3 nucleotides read TGTGCTAGTGGTTTGGGGACGATGGACGTTAACACCGGGGAGCTGTTTTTT.